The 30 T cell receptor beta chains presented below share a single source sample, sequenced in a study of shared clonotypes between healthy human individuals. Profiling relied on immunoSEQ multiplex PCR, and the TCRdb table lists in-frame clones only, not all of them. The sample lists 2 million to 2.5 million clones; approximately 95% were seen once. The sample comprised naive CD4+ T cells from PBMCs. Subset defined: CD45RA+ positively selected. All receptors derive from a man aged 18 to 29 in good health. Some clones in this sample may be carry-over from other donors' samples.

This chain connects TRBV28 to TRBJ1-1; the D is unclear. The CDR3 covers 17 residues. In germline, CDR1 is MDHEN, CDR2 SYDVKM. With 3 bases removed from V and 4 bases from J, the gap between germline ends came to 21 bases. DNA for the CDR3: TGTGCCAGCAGTTTCACCTATGAAGACCGCCTTCGCACTGAAGCTTTCTTT. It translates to CASSFTYEDRLRTEAFF.

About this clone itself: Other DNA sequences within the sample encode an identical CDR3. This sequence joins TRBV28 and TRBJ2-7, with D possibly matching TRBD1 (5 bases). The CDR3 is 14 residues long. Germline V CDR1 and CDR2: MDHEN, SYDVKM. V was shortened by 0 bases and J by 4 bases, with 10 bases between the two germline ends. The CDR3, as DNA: TGTGCCAGCAGTTTATGGCAGGGTAGTTACGAGCAGTACTTC. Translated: CASSLWQGSYEQYF.

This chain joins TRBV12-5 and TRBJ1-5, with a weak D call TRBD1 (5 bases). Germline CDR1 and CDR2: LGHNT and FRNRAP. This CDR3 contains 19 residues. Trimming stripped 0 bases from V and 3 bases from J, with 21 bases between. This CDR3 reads CASGLVVLFTDRNNQPQHF. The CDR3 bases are TGTGCTAGTGGTTTGGTTGTACTATTTACTGACAGAAACAATCAGCCCCAGCATTTT. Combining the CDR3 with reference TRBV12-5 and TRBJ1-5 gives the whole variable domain DARVTQTPRHKVTEMGQEVTMRCQPILGHNTVFWYRQTMMQGLELLAYFRNRAPLDDSGMPKDRFSAEMPDATLATLKIQPSEPRDSAVYFCASGLVVLFTDRNNQPQHFGDGTRLSIL.

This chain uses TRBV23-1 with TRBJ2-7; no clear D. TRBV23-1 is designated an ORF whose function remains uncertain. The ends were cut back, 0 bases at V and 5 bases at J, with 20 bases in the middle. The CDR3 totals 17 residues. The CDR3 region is CASSQSNHRHIPHEQYF. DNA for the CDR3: TGCGCCAGCAGTCAATCCAACCACAGACACATTCCCCACGAGCAGTACTTC.

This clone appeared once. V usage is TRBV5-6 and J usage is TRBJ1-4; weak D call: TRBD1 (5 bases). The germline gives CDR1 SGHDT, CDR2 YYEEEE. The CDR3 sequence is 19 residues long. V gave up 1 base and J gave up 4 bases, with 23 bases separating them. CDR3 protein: CASSLRLVAPGMFNEKLFF. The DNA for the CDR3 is TGTGCCAGCAGCTTGAGGCTGGTGGCACCAGGGATGTTTAATGAAAAACTGTTTTTT. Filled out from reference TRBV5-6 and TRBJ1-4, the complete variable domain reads DAGVTQSPTHLIKTRGQQVTLRCSPKSGHDTVSWYQQALGQGPQFIFQYYEEEERQRGNFPDRFSGHQFPNYSSELNVNALLLGDSALYLCASSLRLVAPGMFNEKLFFGSGTQLSVL.

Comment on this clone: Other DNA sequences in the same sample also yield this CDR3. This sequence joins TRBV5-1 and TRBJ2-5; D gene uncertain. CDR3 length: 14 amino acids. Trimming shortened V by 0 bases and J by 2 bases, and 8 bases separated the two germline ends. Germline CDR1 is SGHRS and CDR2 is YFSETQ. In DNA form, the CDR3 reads TGCGCCAGCAGCTTGGAGGGATTTCAAGAGACCCAGTACTTC. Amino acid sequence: CASSLEGFQETQYF.

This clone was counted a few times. In DNA form, the CDR3 reads TGCGCCAGCAGCTTGTTCGGGGAAGGGGACACTGAAGCTTTCTTT. Translated: CASSLFGEGDTEAFF. The V call is TRBV5-1, the J call TRBJ1-1; maybe TRBD1 (5 bases). The CDR3 is 15 residues long. Germline lookup yields CDR1 SGHRS and CDR2 YFSETQ. The V end lost 1 base, the J end lost 3 bases, and 13 bases lay between the germline ends.

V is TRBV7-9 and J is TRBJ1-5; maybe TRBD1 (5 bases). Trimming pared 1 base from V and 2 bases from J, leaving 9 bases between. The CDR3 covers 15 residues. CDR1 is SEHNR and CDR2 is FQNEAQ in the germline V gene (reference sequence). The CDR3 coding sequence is TGTGCCAGCAGCTTAGATGGGGGAGGCAATCAGCCCCAGCATTTT. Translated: CASSLDGGGNQPQHF.

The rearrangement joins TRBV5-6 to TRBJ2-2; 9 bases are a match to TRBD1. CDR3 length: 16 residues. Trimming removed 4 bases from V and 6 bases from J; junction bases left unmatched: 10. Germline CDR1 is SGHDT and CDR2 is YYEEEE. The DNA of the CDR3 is TGTGCCAGCAGCCCCCTGGGGACAGGGTACGCCGGGGAGCTGTTTTTT. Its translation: CASSPLGTGYAGELFF.

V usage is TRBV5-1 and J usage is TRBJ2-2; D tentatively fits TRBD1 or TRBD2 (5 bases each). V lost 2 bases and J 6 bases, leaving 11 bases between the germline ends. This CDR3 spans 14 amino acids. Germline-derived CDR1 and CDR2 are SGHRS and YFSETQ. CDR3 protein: CASSFGGRAGELFF. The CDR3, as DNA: TGCGCCAGCAGCTTTGGGGGACGGGCCGGGGAGCTGTTTTTT.

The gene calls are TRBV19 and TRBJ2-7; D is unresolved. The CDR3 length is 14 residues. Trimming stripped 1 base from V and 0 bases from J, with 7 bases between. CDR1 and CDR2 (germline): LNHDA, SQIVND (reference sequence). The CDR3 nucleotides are TGTGCCAGTAGTATAGTCGACGCCTCCTACGAGCAGTACTTC. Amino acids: CASSIVDASYEQYF. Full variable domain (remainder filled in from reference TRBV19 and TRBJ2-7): DGGITQSPKYLFRKEGQNVTLSCEQNLNHDAMYWYRQDPGQGLRLIYYSQIVNDFQKGDIAEGYSVSREKKESFPLTVTSAQKNPTAFYLCASSIVDASYEQYFGPGTRLTVT.

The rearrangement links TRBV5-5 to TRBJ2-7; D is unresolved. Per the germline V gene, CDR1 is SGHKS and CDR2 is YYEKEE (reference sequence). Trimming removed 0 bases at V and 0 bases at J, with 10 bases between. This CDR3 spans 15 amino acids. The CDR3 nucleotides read TGTGCCAGCAGCTTGGGTGACATGAGCTCCTACGAGCAGTACTTC. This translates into CASSLGDMSSYEQYF.

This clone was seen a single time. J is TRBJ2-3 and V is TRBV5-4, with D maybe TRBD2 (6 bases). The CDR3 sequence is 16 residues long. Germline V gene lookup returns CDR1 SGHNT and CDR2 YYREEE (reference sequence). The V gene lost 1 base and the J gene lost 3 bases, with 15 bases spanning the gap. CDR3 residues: CASSLPPGRETDTQYF. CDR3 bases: TGTGCCAGCAGCTTGCCGCCAGGTCGGGAGACAGATACGCAGTATTTT.

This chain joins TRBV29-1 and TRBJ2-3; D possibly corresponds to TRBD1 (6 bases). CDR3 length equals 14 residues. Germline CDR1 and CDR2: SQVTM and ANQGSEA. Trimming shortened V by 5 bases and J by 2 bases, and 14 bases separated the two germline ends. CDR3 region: CSVSRGRNTDTQYF. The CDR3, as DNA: TGCAGCGTTAGCAGGGGTAGAAACACAGATACGCAGTATTTT.

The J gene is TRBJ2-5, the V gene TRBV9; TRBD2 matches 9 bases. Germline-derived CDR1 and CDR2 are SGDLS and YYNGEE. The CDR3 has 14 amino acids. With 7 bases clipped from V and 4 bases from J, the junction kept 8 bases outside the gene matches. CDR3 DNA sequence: TGTGCCAGCGGTGCCGGGCGGGAGGGAGAGACCCAGTACTTC. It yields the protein CASGAGREGETQYF.

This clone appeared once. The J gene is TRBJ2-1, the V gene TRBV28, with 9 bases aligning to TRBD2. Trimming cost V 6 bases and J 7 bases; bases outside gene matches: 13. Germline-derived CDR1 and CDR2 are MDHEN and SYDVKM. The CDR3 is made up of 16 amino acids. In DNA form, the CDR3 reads TGTGCCAGCAGCCGGGCCGGAGCGGGAGGAACAAATGAGCAGTTCTTC. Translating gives CASSRAGAGGTNEQFF.

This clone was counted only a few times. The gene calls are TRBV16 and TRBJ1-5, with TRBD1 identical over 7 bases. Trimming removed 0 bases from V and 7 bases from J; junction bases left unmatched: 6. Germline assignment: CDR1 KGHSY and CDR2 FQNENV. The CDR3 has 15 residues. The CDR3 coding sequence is TGTGCCAGCAGCCAATCCGGGCCCAGGGGGCAGCCCCAGCATTTT. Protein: CASSQSGPRGQPQHF. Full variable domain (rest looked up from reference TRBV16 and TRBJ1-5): GEEVAQTPKHLVRGEGQKAKLYCAPIKGHSYVFWYQQVLKNEFKFLISFQNENVFDETGMPKERFSAKCLPNSPCSLEIQATKLEDSAVYFCASSQSGPRGQPQHFGDGTRLSIL.

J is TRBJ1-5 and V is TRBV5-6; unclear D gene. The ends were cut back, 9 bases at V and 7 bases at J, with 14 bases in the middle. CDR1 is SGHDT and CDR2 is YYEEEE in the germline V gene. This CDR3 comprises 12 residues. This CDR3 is CATCPHIQPQHF. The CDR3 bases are TGTGCCACATGCCCGCACATCCAGCCCCAGCATTTT.

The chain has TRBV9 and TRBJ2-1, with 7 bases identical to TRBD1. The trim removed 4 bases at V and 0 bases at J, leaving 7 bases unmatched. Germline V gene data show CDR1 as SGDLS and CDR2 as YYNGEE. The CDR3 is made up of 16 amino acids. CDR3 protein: CASSPRGDSSYNEQFF. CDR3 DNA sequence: TGTGCCAGCAGCCCCCGAGGGGACAGCTCCTACAATGAGCAGTTCTTC.

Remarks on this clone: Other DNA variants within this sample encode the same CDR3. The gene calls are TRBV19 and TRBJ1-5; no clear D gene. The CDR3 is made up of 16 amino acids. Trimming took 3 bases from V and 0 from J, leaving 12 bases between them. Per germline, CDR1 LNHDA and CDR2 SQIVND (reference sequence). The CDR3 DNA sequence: TGTGCCAGTAGTATTTTAGGTTCCTATAGCAATCAGCCCCAGCATTTT. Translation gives CASSILGSYSNQPQHF.

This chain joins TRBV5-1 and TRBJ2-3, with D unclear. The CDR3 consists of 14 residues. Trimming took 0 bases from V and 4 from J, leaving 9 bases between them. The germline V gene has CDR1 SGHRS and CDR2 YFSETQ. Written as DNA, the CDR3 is TGCGCCAGCAGCTTGGAAGGTTGGGCAGATACGCAGTATTTT. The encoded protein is CASSLEGWADTQYF. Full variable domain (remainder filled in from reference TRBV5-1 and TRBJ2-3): KAGVTQTPRYLIKTRGQQVTLSCSPISGHRSVSWYQQTPGQGLQFLFEYFSETQRNKGNFPGRFSGRQFSNSRSEMNVSTLELGDSALYLCASSLEGWADTQYFGPGTRLTVL.

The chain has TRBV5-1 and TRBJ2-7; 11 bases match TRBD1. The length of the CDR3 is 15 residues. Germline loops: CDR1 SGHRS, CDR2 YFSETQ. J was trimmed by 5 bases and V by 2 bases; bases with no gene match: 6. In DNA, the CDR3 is TGCGCCAGCAGCTTAAGGACAGGGGGCGTCCACGAGCAGTACTTC. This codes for CASSLRTGGVHEQYF.

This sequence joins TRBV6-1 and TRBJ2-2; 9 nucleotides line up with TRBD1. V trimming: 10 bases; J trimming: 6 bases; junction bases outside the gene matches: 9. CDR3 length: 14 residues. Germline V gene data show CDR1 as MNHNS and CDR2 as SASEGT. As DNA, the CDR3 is TGTGCCACGATCCGGGACAGGGCAGCCGGGGAGCTGTTTTTT. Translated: CATIRDRAAGELFF.

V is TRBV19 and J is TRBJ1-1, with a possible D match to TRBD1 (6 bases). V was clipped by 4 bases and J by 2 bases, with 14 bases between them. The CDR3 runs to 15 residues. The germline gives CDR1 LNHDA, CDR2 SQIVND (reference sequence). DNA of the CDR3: TGTGCCAGTAGTACCGGGACACCTTTAAACACTGAAGCTTTCTTT. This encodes CASSTGTPLNTEAFF.

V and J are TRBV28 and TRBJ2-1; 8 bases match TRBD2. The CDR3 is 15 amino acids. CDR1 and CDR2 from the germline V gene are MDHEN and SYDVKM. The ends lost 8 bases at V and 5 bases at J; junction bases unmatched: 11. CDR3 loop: CASSTAGVVHNEQFF. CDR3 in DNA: TGTGCCAGCTCGACAGCGGGAGTTGTCCACAATGAGCAGTTCTTC. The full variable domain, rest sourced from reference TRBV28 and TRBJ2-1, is DVKVTQSSRYLVKRTGEKVFLECVQDMDHENMFWYRQDPGLGLRLIYFSYDVKMKEKGDIPEGYSVSREKKERFSLILESASTNQTSMYLCASSTAGVVHNEQFFGPGTRLTVL.

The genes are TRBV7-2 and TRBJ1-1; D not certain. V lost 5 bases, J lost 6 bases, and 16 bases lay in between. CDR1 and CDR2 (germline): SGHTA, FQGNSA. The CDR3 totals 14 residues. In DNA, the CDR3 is TGTGCCAGCAGCGTAGACTGGGCCGATCCTGAAGCTTTCTTT. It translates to CASSVDWADPEAFF.

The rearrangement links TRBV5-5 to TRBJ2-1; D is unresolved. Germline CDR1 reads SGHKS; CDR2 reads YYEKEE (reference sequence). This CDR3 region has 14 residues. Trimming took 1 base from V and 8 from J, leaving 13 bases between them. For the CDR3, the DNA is TGTGCCAGCAGCTTGTACTTGGGGTACCATGAGCAGTTCTTC. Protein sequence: CASSLYLGYHEQFF.

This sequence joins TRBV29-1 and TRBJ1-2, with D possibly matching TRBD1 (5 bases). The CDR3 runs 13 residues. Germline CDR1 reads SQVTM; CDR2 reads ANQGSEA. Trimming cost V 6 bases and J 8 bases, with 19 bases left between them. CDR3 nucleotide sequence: TGCAGCGTCGAGATAGCGTGGGGCCGCGGCTACACCTTC. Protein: CSVEIAWGRGYTF.

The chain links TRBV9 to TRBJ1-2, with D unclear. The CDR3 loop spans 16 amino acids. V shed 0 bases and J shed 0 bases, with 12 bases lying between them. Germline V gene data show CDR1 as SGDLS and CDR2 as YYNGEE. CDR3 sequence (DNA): TGTGCCAGCAGCGTAGGTGGCCAGGCCTCTAACTATGGCTACACCTTC. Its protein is CASSVGGQASNYGYTF.

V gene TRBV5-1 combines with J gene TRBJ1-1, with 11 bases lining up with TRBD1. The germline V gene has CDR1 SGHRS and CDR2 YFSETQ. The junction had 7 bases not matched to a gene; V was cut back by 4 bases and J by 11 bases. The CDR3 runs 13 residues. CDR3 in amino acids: CASSGPGQGVAFF. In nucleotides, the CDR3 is TGCGCCAGCAGCGGCCCGGGACAGGGGGTGGCTTTCTTT.